This T cell receptor beta chain was retrieved from a study of T cell clonotyping in hematopoietic cell transplantation (dated by TCRdb to the early 2020s). Background for the entire study: Pretransplant recipient samples were obtained after cytoreduction. Patient recruitment ran from late 2015 to early 2017, and follow-up continued until late 2020 or death. A total of roughly 150 blood samples were collected in the study from 35 consecutive transplant recipients and their related donors. General conclusions and limits of the study: After transplant, TCR diversity in recipients dropped, and pathologically expanded clonotypes climbed progressively between day 30 and day 180. The sample size was limited, and because cells were not sorted, the contributions of CD4 and CD8 repertoires could not be separated. Recipient repertoires showed only a small fraction of overlap with donor repertoires, and over 95% appeared de novo at the given depth. Donor and pretransplant recipient Inverse Simpson Index values predicted broader posttransplant TCR repertoire diversity.

The immunoSEQ assay, a bias-controlled multiplex PCR using V- and J-specific primers, was used to amplify TCR beta CDR3 regions from genomic DNA. A second PCR step added a proprietary barcode and Illumina adapter sequences to the CDR3 amplicons. CDR3 libraries were sequenced on an Illumina MiSeq instrument. Regarding the original processing steps: Export and quality control were done with immunoSEQ Analyzer 3.0, while downstream analyses used R Bioconductor and Immunarch. Repertoire metrics were calculated using only productive rearrangements within the normalized downsampled data set. In the normalized cohort, a clonotype counted as pathologically expanded if the clonotype was larger than 5 templates. The Inverse Simpson Index was used to measure repertoire diversity. To capture all clonotypes, CMV-specificity analyses were performed on the non-normalized data set. What TCRdb holds here is the immuneACCESS table cut down to in-frame rearrangements. Part of the clones is not present; checked against another copy, under half of the missing clones reflect an unresolved V gene, and the others are unexplained. That table furnishes V, J and clone size, whereas the DNA furnished D and trimming. For this sample there are about 19,000 clones; around 88% appear just once. The top ten hold approximately 8% of the sample.

Worth noting for this clone: It has no known antigen specificity. Qualities for individual bases were not recorded, and no much larger clone is one base off.

CDR1 and CDR2 are read off the germline V gene (reference sequence) as MNHEY and SMNVEV. Including the terminal cysteine and phenylalanine, the CDR3 comprises 14 residues. Only the CDR3 part of the read is kept: 42 bases, read in frame from the first base. The junction shows trimming of 5 bases on V and 8 bases on J, plus 16 bases between the germline ends. Explained via the paper, the time point label denotes: recipient sample about 28 days before transplant, after cytoreduction. Blood from recipients was drawn roughly 28 days before transplant, then again at days 30, 100 and 180 after transplant. Using Nuclei Lysis Solution, genomic DNA was extracted from unfractionated peripheral blood mononuclear cells that were either fresh or cryopreserved.

The sequenced sample was peripheral blood mononuclear cells, obtained before stem cell transplant. The TCR originated in a man aged 50-59 years with acute myeloid leukemia. Some clones in this sample may be carry-over from other donors' samples. The V and J segments used are TRBV27 and TRBJ1-5, with the D gene not clear enough to name. The base sequence is TGTGCCAGCAGTCCCTGGGTAGGGAAAGAGCCCCAGCATTTT. This codes for CASSPWVGKEPQHF.